This entry is about one TCR beta chain. Its antigen is unknown. A much bigger clone sits one base away, suggesting this may be a read error. Without the conserved terminal phenylalanine or tryptophan, this CDR3 likely stems from a read error. TCRdb analysed the multiplex PCR reads with MiXCR anew, one entry per CDR3 protein. The profile shows under 150,000 distinct CDR3 sequences, approximately 22% of them singletons. The CDR3 spans 14 residues. CDR1 is MNHEY, CDR2 SVGEGT, per germline. Trimming cost V 0 bases and J 7 bases, with 13 bases left between them. The data derive from a study of breast tumors, draining lymph nodes, adjacent tissues. Regarding the study as a whole: Data fit most tumor T cells coming from lymph node, expanding in tumor.

The lymph nodes were axillary draining lymph nodes from breast cancer patients. This sequence joins TRBV6-2 or TRBV6-3 and TRBJ2-7, with a possible D match to TRBD2 (5 bases). The sequence came from a female donor with breast cancer. Some clones in this sample may be carry-over from other donors' samples. Sample: axillary lymph node tissue. The CDR3 is CASSYSTRVREQYS. The CDR3 nucleotides read TGTGCCAGCAGTTACTCGACGAGGGTAAGGGAGCAGTACTCC.